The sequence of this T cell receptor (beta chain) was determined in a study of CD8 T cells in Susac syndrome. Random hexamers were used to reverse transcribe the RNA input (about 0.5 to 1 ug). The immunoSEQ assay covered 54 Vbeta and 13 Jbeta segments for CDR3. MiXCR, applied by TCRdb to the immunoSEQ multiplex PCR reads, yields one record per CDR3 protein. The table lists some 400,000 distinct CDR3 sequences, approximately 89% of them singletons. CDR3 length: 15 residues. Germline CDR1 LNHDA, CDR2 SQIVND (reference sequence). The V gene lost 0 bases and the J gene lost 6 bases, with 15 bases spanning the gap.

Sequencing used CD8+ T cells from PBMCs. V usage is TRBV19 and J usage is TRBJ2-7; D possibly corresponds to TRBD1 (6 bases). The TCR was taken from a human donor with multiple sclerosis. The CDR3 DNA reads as TGTGCCAGTAGTATAGACCCCCACAGGGTTCGCGAGCAGTACTTC. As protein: CASSIDPHRVREQYF.